These 22 T cell receptor beta chains were sequenced from one sample in a study of cytomegalovirus exposure and HLA in healthy donors. The primer mix had 60 Vbeta and 13 Jbeta primers. Profiled with immunoSEQ multiplex PCR; TCRdb holds only in-frame clones, not every one. The sample shows about 300,000 clones, 86% of them seen only once. The material sequenced was PBMCs. Receptors were obtained from a middle-aged man in good health and CMV-seropositive.

Only one count was recorded for this clone. V usage is TRBV7-2 and J usage is TRBJ2-3, with D maybe TRBD1 (6 bases). This CDR3 contains 16 residues. Trimming stripped 5 bases from V and 0 bases from J, with 15 bases between. In germline, CDR1 is SGHTA, CDR2 FQGNSA. CDR3 amino acids: CASSRYPTGSTDTQYF. CDR3 nucleotide sequence: TGTGCCAGCAGCAGATACCCGACAGGAAGCACAGATACGCAGTATTTT.

The chain recombines TRBV27 with TRBJ2-7; the match to TRBD2 covers 11 bases. J lost 2 bases, V lost 0 bases, and 9 bases had no gene match. Germline CDR1 MNHEY, CDR2 SMNVEV (reference sequence). This CDR3 is built from 18 residues. CDR3 nucleotide sequence: TGTGCCAGCAGTTTATCATTCGGAGGGACTAGCGGACCCTACGAGCAGTACTTC. This encodes CASSLSFGGTSGPYEQYF.

The rearrangement joins TRBV5-8 to TRBJ2-5; D remains unclear. The end of the DNA fits TRBJ2-7 better, so the J call may be wrong. The CDR3 spans 12 residues. The germline V gene encodes CDR1 SGHTS and CDR2 YDEGEE. The CDR3 DNA reads as TGTGCCAGCAGCCCCCTACCCTACGAGCAGTACTTC. Its translation is CASSPLPYEQYF.

This clone was picked up a small number of times. The chain joins TRBV4-1 to TRBJ1-4; TRBD1 aligns across 9 bases. Germline CDR1 reads MGHRA; CDR2 reads YSYEKL. The V segment lost 4 bases and the J segment 6 bases; nucleotides outside the gene matches: 3. This CDR3 has 14 residues. CDR3 coding DNA: TGCGCCAGCAGCCTACAGGGGGCGTATGAAAAACTGTTTTTT. Translation gives CASSLQGAYEKLFF.

This clone has a single count. V gene TRBV5-1 combines with J gene TRBJ1-3; D is perhaps TRBD1 (6 bases). CDR3 length: 14 amino acids. Germline CDR1 and CDR2: SGHRS and YFSETQ. Trimming left V 5 bases short and J 1 base short, with 10 bases between. The CDR3 loop reads CASSSGESGNTIYF. The CDR3 DNA sequence: TGCGCCAGCAGTTCAGGGGAGTCTGGAAACACCATATATTTT. The full variable domain, completed using reference TRBV5-1 and TRBJ1-3, is KAGVTQTPRYLIKTRGQQVTLSCSPISGHRSVSWYQQTPGQGLQFLFEYFSETQRNKGNFPGRFSGRQFSNSRSEMNVSTLELGDSALYLCASSSGESGNTIYFGEGSWLTVV.

This rearrangement joins TRBV7-6 to TRBJ2-7; D is perhaps TRBD1 (6 bases). Trimming removed 2 bases at V and 5 bases at J, with 13 bases between. The CDR3 has 14 residues. The germline V gene has CDR1 SGHVS and CDR2 FNYEAQ. CDR3 sequence reads: CASSLLQGSNEQYF. The CDR3 coding sequence is TGTGCCAGCAGCTTACTCCAGGGGAGCAACGAGCAGTACTTC.

The table lists this clone with a count of one. The chain joins TRBV27 to TRBJ2-5; the D is unclear. The J call may be incorrect, as the DNA end agrees better with TRBJ2-7. The length of the CDR3 is 13 residues. Germline V gives CDR1 MNHEY, CDR2 SMNVEV (reference sequence). CDR3 protein: CASSARGPYEQYF. CDR3 coding DNA: TGTGCCAGCAGTGCTAGAGGCCCCTACGAGCAGTACTTC.

V is TRBV2 and J is TRBJ2-2; D remains unclear. The CDR3 is 14 residues long. V was trimmed by 4 bases and J by 7 bases, leaving 13 bases between them. Germline assignment: CDR1 SNHLY and CDR2 FYNNEI. The DNA of the CDR3 is TGTGCCAGCAGTGTTCGCCCAGGAATCGGGGAGCTGTTTTTT. Translated, it gives CASSVRPGIGELFF. The full variable domain, its missing parts supplied by reference TRBV2 and TRBJ2-2, is EPEVTQTPSHQVTQMGQEVILRCVPISNHLYFYWYRQILGQKVEFLVSFYNNEISEKSEIFDDQFSVERPDGSNFTLKIRSTKLEDSAMYFCASSVRPGIGELFFGEGSRLTVL.

This clone has just one count. The rearrangement links TRBV13 to TRBJ2-2; no clear D. Germline CDR1 reads PRHDT; CDR2 reads FYEKMQ (reference sequence). The ends were cut back, 1 base at V and 0 bases at J, with 6 bases in the middle. CDR3 size: 15 residues. CDR3 residues: CASSLESANTGELFF. The CDR3 DNA reads TGTGCCAGCAGCTTAGAGAGTGCGAACACCGGGGAGCTGTTTTTT.

CDR3 nucleotides: TGTGCCAGCAGCGTAGAAGCGGGATATGAGCAGTACTTC. Translating it yields CASSVEAGYEQYF. The chain combines TRBV9 with TRBJ2-7; 7 bases fit TRBD2. This CDR3 has 13 residues. Germline CDR1 is SGDLS and CDR2 is YYNGEE. V was pared by 0 bases and J by 7 bases, with 4 bases of the junction left unmatched.

This clone was observed a few times. The chain carries TRBV6-1 and TRBJ2-7, with 12 positions matching TRBD1. V dropped 4 bases and J dropped 6; count of bases not matched to a gene: 10. Germline V gene data show CDR1 as MNHNS and CDR2 as SASEGT. The CDR3 loop spans 16 amino acids. The CDR3 loop reads CASSATSGTGGLEQYF. CDR3 coding DNA: TGTGCCAGCAGTGCCACCTCCGGGACAGGGGGCCTCGAGCAGTACTTC.

This clone is a singleton in its sample. V gene TRBV2 combines with J gene TRBJ2-1; 12 bases fit TRBD2. Germline values: CDR1 SNHLY, CDR2 FYNNEI. V was clipped by 7 bases and J by 7 bases; unmatched bases: 8. The CDR3 consists of 15 residues. The CDR3 here is CASTKTSGSNNEQFF. Written as DNA, the CDR3 is TGTGCCAGCACCAAGACTAGCGGGAGCAATAATGAGCAGTTCTTC.

DNA for the CDR3: TGCGCCAGCAAGGGGCCACCGATCAGGGATCAGCCCCAGCATTTT. This gives the protein CASKGPPIRDQPQHF. This sequence joins TRBV23-1 and TRBJ1-5; D might be TRBD1 (5 bases). TRBV23-1 is placed among ORFs of uncertain function. V lost 7 bases, J lost 5 bases, and 18 bases lay in between. CDR3 length: 15 residues.

Only one count was recorded for this clone. The chain recombines TRBV5-6 with TRBJ2-5; 7 bases line up with TRBD1. Germline V gene lookup returns CDR1 SGHDT and CDR2 YYEEEE. The length of the CDR3 is 14 residues. Trimming removed 2 bases from V and 2 bases from J; junction bases left unmatched: 3. The CDR3 sequence: CASSFGDRQETQYF. The CDR3 coding sequence is TGTGCCAGCAGCTTTGGGGACAGACAAGAGACCCAGTACTTC. Full variable domain (outside the CDR3, taken from reference TRBV5-6 and TRBJ2-5): DAGVTQSPTHLIKTRGQQVTLRCSPKSGHDTVSWYQQALGQGPQFIFQYYEEEERQRGNFPDRFSGHQFPNYSSELNVNALLLGDSALYLCASSFGDRQETQYFGPGTRLLVL.

V is TRBV6-6 and J is TRBJ2-7; 10 nucleotides match TRBD1. The germline CDR1 and CDR2 sequences are MNHNY and SVGAGI (reference sequence). The junction had 6 bases not matched to a gene; V was cut back by 2 bases and J by 5 bases. The CDR3 consists of 15 residues. The CDR3 coding sequence is TGTGCCAGCAGTTACCCCGGGACAGGGGCTAACGAGCAGTACTTC. As protein: CASSYPGTGANEQYF.

The chain joins TRBV6-5 to TRBJ2-5; tentatively, D is TRBD2 (6 bases). Germline CDR1 MNHEY, CDR2 SVGAGI. V lost 2 bases, J lost 5 bases, and 9 bases lay in between. This CDR3 has 13 amino acids. The CDR3, as DNA: TGTGCCAGCAGTTACAGACTAGTGGAGACCCAGTACTTC. The encoded protein is CASSYRLVETQYF.

V usage is TRBV6-5 and J usage is TRBJ2-1, with a weak D call TRBD2 (6 bases). Germline CDR1 and CDR2: MNHEY and SVGAGI. The CDR3 loop spans 14 amino acids. With 2 bases removed from V and 6 bases from J, the gap between germline ends came to 11 bases. The CDR3 loop reads CASSYSQGGNEQFF. CDR3 coding DNA: TGTGCCAGCAGTTACAGCCAGGGAGGCAATGAGCAGTTCTTC.

The V gene is TRBV5-5, the J gene TRBJ1-1; D remains ambiguous. The germline V gene encodes CDR1 SGHKS and CDR2 YYEKEE (reference sequence). The CDR3 consists of 13 residues. The V end was cut by 0 bases, the J end by 2 bases, with 5 bases between. The CDR3 nucleotides read TGTGCCAGCAGCTTGGACACAAACACTGAAGCTTTCTTT. This translates into CASSLDTNTEAFF. Full variable domain (rest looked up from reference TRBV5-5 and TRBJ1-1): DAGVTQSPTHLIKTRGQQVTLRCSPISGHKSVSWYQQVLGQGPQFIFQYYEKEERGRGNFPDRFSARQFPNYSSELNVNALLLGDSALYLCASSLDTNTEAFFGQGTRLTVV.

The chain links TRBV6-1 to TRBJ2-2; 12 bases fit TRBD2. In germline, CDR1 is MNHNS, CDR2 SASEGT. CDR3 length: 15 residues. V was clipped by 4 bases and J by 3 bases; unmatched bases: 0. CDR3 protein: CASSGTSGDTGELFF. The CDR3 nucleotides are TGTGCCAGCAGTGGGACTAGCGGGGACACCGGGGAGCTGTTTTTT.

V and J are TRBV29-1 and TRBJ2-5; a possible D gene is TRBD2 (6 bases). Germline-derived CDR1 and CDR2 are SQVTM and ANQGSEA. The ends were cut back, 7 bases at V and 4 bases at J, with 19 bases in the middle. CDR3 length: 14 residues. DNA of the CDR3: TGCAGCGCACCAGGACGGGAGAGGGTAGAGACCCAGTACTTC. The encoded protein is CSAPGRERVETQYF.

V usage is TRBV29-1 and J usage is TRBJ1-1; D is uncertain. Looked up from germline, CDR1 is SQVTM and CDR2 is ANQGSEA. The V and J ends lost 7 bases and 0 bases respectively, with 12 bases between them. This CDR3 spans 13 amino acids. CDR3 amino acids: CSAAGSMNTEAFF. The DNA of the CDR3 is TGCAGCGCCGCGGGGAGCATGAACACTGAAGCTTTCTTT.

This clone turned up a few times. V usage is TRBV28 and J usage is TRBJ1-4, with TRBD1 matching 7 bases. The junction had 14 bases not matched to a gene; V was cut back by 6 bases and J by 13 bases. The CDR3 length is 14 residues. Germline CDR1 is MDHEN and CDR2 is SYDVKM. DNA for the CDR3: TGTGCCAGCAGCCCCAGACAGGGAATCCCCAGACTGTTTTTT. This sequence encodes CASSPRQGIPRLFF.